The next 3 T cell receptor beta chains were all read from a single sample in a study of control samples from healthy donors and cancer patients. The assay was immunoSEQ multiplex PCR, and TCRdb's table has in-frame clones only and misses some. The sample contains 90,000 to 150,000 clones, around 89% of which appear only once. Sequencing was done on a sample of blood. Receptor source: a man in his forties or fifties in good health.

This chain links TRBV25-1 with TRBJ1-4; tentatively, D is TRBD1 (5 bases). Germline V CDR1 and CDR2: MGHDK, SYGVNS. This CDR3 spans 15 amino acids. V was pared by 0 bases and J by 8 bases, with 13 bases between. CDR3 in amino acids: CASSEYRGAGEKLFF. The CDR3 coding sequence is TGTGCCAGCAGTGAATATCGAGGGGCCGGGGAAAAACTGTTTTTT. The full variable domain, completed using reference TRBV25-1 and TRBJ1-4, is EADIYQTPRYLVIGTGKKITLECSQTMGHDKMYWYQQDPGMELHLIHYSYGVNSTEKGDLSSESTVSRIRTEHFPLTLESARPSHTSQYLCASSEYRGAGEKLFFGSGTQLSVL.

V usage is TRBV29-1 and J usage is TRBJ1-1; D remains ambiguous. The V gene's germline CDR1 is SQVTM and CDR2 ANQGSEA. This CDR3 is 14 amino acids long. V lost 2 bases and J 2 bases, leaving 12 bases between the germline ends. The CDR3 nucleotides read TGCAGCGTTGAAACGAGGGTTATAAACACTGAAGCTTTCTTT. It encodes CSVETRVINTEAFF. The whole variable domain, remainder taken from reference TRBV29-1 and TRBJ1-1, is SAVISQKPSRDICQRGTSLTIQCQVDSQVTMMFWYRQQPGQSLTLIATANQGSEATYESGFVIDKFPISRPNLTFSTLTVSNMSPEDSSIYLCSVETRVINTEAFFGQGTRLTVV.

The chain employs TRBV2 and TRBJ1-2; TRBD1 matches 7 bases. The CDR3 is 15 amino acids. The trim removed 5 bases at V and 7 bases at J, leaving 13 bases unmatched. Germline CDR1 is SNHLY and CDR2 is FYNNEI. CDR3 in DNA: TGTGCCAGCAGTCCGCCGGGACAGCGTGCCGGTGGCTACACCTTC. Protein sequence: CASSPPGQRAGGYTF. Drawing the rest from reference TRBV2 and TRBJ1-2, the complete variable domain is EPEVTQTPSHQVTQMGQEVILRCVPISNHLYFYWYRQILGQKVEFLVSFYNNEISEKSEIFDDQFSVERPDGSNFTLKIRSTKLEDSAMYFCASSPPGQRAGGYTFGSGTRLTVV.